There are a few counts of the clone carrying this T cell receptor beta chain. This sample was taken from a study of T cells in Graves' hyperthyroidism and ophthalmopathy. The junction had 9 bases not matched to a gene; V was cut back by 4 bases and J by 3 bases. Germline V gene data show CDR1 as SGHVS and CDR2 as FQNEAQ. The length of the CDR3 is 16 residues. Authors of the study amplified TCR beta CDR3 regions from RNA transcripts. A first-round RT-PCR of the TCR CDR3 used the HTBI primer set. TCRdb reanalysed the multiplex PCR reads using MiXCR and keeps one entry per CDR3 protein. The table lists approximately 410,000 distinct CDR3 sequences, roughly 13% of them singletons, with roughly 4.8% in the top ten. Recently diagnosed hyperthyroidism of less than 2 months' duration affected patients aged 18 to 65.

The J gene is TRBJ2-7, the V gene TRBV7-8; 10 positions agree with TRBD2. Input material: blood. The clonotype originates from a woman aged 18-29 years with Graves' hyperthyroidism. The CDR3 DNA follows: TGTGCCAGCAGCTCTCCTAGCGGGGGCTTACACTACGAGCAGTACTTC. It translates to CASSSPSGGLHYEQYF.